The 16 T cell receptor beta chains below come from one sample, sequenced in a study of cytomegalovirus exposure and HLA in healthy donors. The repertoire was sequenced with immunoSEQ multiplex PCR; TCRdb's copy has only in-frame clones and lacks some. Among about 180,000 clones listed, 75% to 90% were seen once. Sequences were obtained from PBMCs. These receptors came from a man younger than 35 in good health and CMV-seropositive.

This chain joins TRBV5-1 and TRBJ2-3; D gene unclear. Per germline, CDR1 SGHRS and CDR2 YFSETQ. V dropped 0 bases and J dropped 5 bases, with 4 bases sitting between them. The CDR3 extends over 12 amino acids. The CDR3 DNA reads as TGCGCCAGCAGCTTGGTTCAAGATACGCAGTATTTT. Its protein is CASSLVQDTQYF.

The chain has TRBV5-1 and TRBJ1-2; D is unresolved. This CDR3 contains 15 residues. Trimming pared 4 bases from V and 2 bases from J, leaving 15 bases between. CDR1 is SGHRS, CDR2 YFSETQ, per germline. CDR3 loop: CASSLTNDLNYGYTF. The CDR3 nucleotides are TGCGCCAGCAGCCTTACTAACGACCTCAACTATGGCTACACCTTC.

The J gene is TRBJ1-5, the V gene TRBV18; the D gene is possibly TRBD1 (5 bases). The length of the CDR3 is 13 residues. CDR1 KGHSH and CDR2 LQKENI come from the germline V gene. Deletions cut 2 bases from V and 4 bases from J, with 6 bases between. The CDR3 region is CASSPSGNQPQHF. DNA for the CDR3: TGTGCCAGCTCACCATCAGGGAATCAGCCCCAGCATTTT. Full variable domain (remainder filled in from reference TRBV18 and TRBJ1-5): NAGVMQNPRHLVRRRGQEARLRCSPMKGHSHVYWYRQLPEEGLKFMVYLQKENIIDESGMPKERFSAEFPKEGPSILRIQQVVRGDSAAYFCASSPSGNQPQHFGDGTRLSIL.

V usage is TRBV7-9 and J usage is TRBJ1-1; D perhaps matches TRBD1 (5 bases). CDR1 and CDR2 (germline): SEHNR, FQNEAQ (reference sequence). The CDR3 is 12 residues long. V was cut by 4 bases and J by 6 bases, with 9 bases left in between. CDR3 sequence (DNA): TGTGCCAGCAGCTCCCTGACAGCTGAAGCTTTCTTT. This codes for CASSSLTAEAFF. The full variable domain, with the rest looked up from reference TRBV7-9 and TRBJ1-1, is DTGVSQNPRHKITKRGQNVTFRCDPISEHNRLYWYRQTLGQGPEFLTYFQNEAQLEKSRLLSDRFSAERPKGSFSTLEIQRTEQGDSAMYLCASSSLTAEAFFGQGTRLTVV.

The V gene is TRBV30, the J gene TRBJ1-4; D remains ambiguous. V gave up 1 base and J gave up 0 bases, with 3 bases separating them. CDR1 is GTSNPN, CDR2 SVGIG, per germline (reference sequence). CDR3 length equals 13 residues. For the CDR3, the DNA is TGTGCCTGGAGTGCAGCAACTAATGAAAAACTGTTTTTT. Its protein product is CAWSAATNEKLFF.

This rearrangement joins TRBV28 to TRBJ1-5; a possible D gene is TRBD1 (5 bases). The ends were cut back, 11 bases at V and 5 bases at J, with 13 bases in the middle. CDR1 and CDR2 (germline): MDHEN, SYDVKM. The CDR3 length is 12 residues. CDR3 DNA sequence: TGTGCCTGGGGCAGATCTTATCAGCCCCAGCATTTT. It yields the protein CAWGRSYQPQHF.

The chain has TRBV29-1 and TRBJ2-4; maybe TRBD2 (5 bases). The CDR3 is 15 residues long. Trimming took off 3 bases at V and 0 bases at J, with 12 bases between the two ends. Germline values: CDR1 SQVTM, CDR2 ANQGSEA. CDR3 sequence (DNA): TGCAGCGTTGATATCCGGGGAAGAGCCAAAAACATTCAGTACTTC. Its translation: CSVDIRGRAKNIQYF.

In DNA, the CDR3 is TGTGCCAGCAGTGACACGGACACTGAAGCTTTCTTT. It is translated as CASSDTDTEAFF. This sequence joins TRBV2 and TRBJ1-1; D gene ambiguous. The CDR3 length is 12 residues. V lost 3 bases to trimming and J lost 3 bases, with 5 bases between them. Germline loops: CDR1 SNHLY, CDR2 FYNNEI.

This clone was seen a few times. This chain joins TRBV27 and TRBJ2-7; 10 nucleotides line up with TRBD2. Germline-derived CDR1 and CDR2 are MNHEY and SMNVEV (reference sequence). This CDR3 region has 14 residues. V was pared by 5 bases and J by 3 bases, with 4 bases of the junction left unmatched. The CDR3 loop is CASSLRLAGYEQYF. For the CDR3, the DNA is TGTGCCAGCAGTCTCCGACTAGCGGGCTACGAGCAGTACTTC.

V usage is TRBV5-8 and J usage is TRBJ1-5, with unresolved D. Germline CDR1 SGHTS, CDR2 YDEGEE. The length of the CDR3 is 13 residues. Trimming shortened V by 5 bases and J by 8 bases, and 14 bases separated the two germline ends. The CDR3 here is CASSLTGIEPQHF. CDR3 sequence (DNA): TGTGCCAGCAGTCTTACGGGTATCGAGCCCCAGCATTTT.

This clone was seen just once. The J gene is TRBJ1-2, the V gene TRBV10-2, with TRBD1 identical over 9 bases. The CDR3 runs 14 residues. Germline assignment: CDR1 WSHSY and CDR2 SAAADI. J was trimmed by 8 bases and V by 8 bases; bases with no gene match: 12. CDR3 amino acids: CASGDRDGTWGYTF. The CDR3 nucleotides are TGCGCCAGCGGGGACAGGGACGGGACGTGGGGCTACACCTTC.

The V gene is TRBV5-1, the J gene TRBJ2-3, with 7 bases fitting TRBD1. Trimming removed 0 bases from V and 2 bases from J; junction bases left unmatched: 3. The CDR3 runs 15 residues. Germline-derived CDR1 and CDR2 are SGHRS and YFSETQ. The CDR3 DNA follows: TGCGCCAGCAGCTTGGGACAGGGTTTCACAGATACGCAGTATTTT. Residues: CASSLGQGFTDTQYF. The full variable domain, in which reference TRBV5-1 and TRBJ2-3 provide the parts outside the CDR3, is KAGVTQTPRYLIKTRGQQVTLSCSPISGHRSVSWYQQTPGQGLQFLFEYFSETQRNKGNFPGRFSGRQFSNSRSEMNVSTLELGDSALYLCASSLGQGFTDTQYFGPGTRLTVL.

J is TRBJ2-4 and V is TRBV7-2; 12 positions match TRBD2. The CDR3 is 17 residues long. From germline, CDR1 is SGHTA and CDR2 FQGNSA. J gave up 0 bases and V 2 bases, and 2 bases lay outside the gene matches. This CDR3 is CASSLLAGGLAKNIQYF. The CDR3 nucleotides are TGTGCCAGCAGCTTACTAGCGGGGGGGCTAGCCAAAAACATTCAGTACTTC.

The chain employs TRBV7-9 and TRBJ2-4; no reliable D call. Trimming shortened V by 3 bases and J by 5 bases, and 8 bases separated the two germline ends. Germline V gives CDR1 SEHNR, CDR2 FQNEAQ (reference sequence). The CDR3 runs to 13 residues. CDR3 DNA: TGTGCCAGCAGCTTGGCTTCCCAAAACATTCAGTACTTC. Translated, it gives CASSLASQNIQYF.

This clone was seen a single time. The chain couples TRBV18 to TRBJ2-7, with a tentative D call TRBD1 (5 bases). The CDR3 totals 18 residues. Germline V gene lookup returns CDR1 KGHSH and CDR2 LQKENI. V lost 6 bases to trimming and J lost 2 bases, with 26 bases between them. As DNA, the CDR3 is TGTGCCAGCTCGCCTTTACCTCTGGGGCAGATCCTAACCTACGAGCAGTACTTC. Translating it yields CASSPLPLGQILTYEQYF.

The chain combines TRBV4-1 with TRBJ1-3, with D perhaps TRBD1 (5 bases). Trimming removed 4 bases from V and 4 bases from J, with 26 bases in between. This CDR3 region has 19 residues. CDR1 MGHRA and CDR2 YSYEKL come from the germline V gene. CDR3 bases: TGCGCCAGCAGCCTCGGGGCGAAATTCGGGGGACCCTCCGGAAACACCATATATTTT. It yields the protein CASSLGAKFGGPSGNTIYF.